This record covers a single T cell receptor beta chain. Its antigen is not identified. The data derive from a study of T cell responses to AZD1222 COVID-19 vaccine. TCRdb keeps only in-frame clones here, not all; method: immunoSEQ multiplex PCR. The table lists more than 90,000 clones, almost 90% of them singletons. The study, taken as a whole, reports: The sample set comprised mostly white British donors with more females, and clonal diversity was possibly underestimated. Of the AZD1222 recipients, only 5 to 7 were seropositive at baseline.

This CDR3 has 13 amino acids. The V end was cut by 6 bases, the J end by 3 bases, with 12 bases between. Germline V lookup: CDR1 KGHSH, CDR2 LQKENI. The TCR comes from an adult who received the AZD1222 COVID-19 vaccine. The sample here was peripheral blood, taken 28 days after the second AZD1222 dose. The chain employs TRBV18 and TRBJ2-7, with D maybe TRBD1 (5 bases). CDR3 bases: TGTGCCAGCTCTCGCACAGGTAGCTACGAGCAGTACTTC. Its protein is CASSRTGSYEQYF.